Presented here are 12 T cell receptor beta chains from one specimen sequenced in a study of blood T cell repertoires in COVID-19. Method: immunoSEQ multiplex PCR; TCRdb's copy keeps in-frame clones and lacks some. The sample has about 40,000 clones, 80% seen once. The sequenced sample consisted of peripheral blood. The receptors derive from an elderly man with active or convalescent COVID-19.

This sequence joins TRBV7-9 and TRBJ2-1; TRBD1 might be the D (6 bases). Trimming removed 7 bases at V and 0 bases at J, with 13 bases between. The length of the CDR3 is 15 residues. CDR1 is SEHNR, CDR2 FQNEAQ, per germline (reference sequence). For the CDR3, the DNA is TGTGCCAGCACGTTACAGGGAGCCTCCTACAATGAGCAGTTCTTC. Translating it yields CASTLQGASYNEQFF.

This clone has more than one count but fewer than ten. J is TRBJ2-2 and V is TRBV9; D may be TRBD2 (5 bases). Trimming cost V 5 bases and J 1 base, with 12 bases left between them. The CDR3 runs to 15 residues. Germline lookup yields CDR1 SGDLS and CDR2 YYNGEE. Here the CDR3 DNA reads TGTGCCAGCAGGGACGGCCGGGGGAACACCGGGGAGCTGTTTTTT. Translation gives CASRDGRGNTGELFF.

This clone appeared a single time. This chain uses TRBV7-2 with TRBJ1-1, with a weak D call TRBD1 (5 bases). The CDR3 is made up of 14 amino acids. Germline V lookup: CDR1 SGHTA, CDR2 FQGNSA. V dropped 3 bases and J dropped 5 bases, with 13 bases sitting between them. The CDR3 here is CASSFGGGTTEAFF. The CDR3, as DNA: TGTGCCAGCAGCTTCGGGGGAGGGACGACTGAAGCTTTCTTT.

The rearrangement joins TRBV27 to TRBJ2-3, with 15 bases fitting TRBD2. The V gene's germline CDR1 is MNHEY and CDR2 SMNVEV (reference sequence). This CDR3 has 17 amino acids. The V and J ends lost 4 bases and 5 bases, in that order; junction bases with no gene match: 7. The CDR3 region is CASSSAGLAGGEDTQYF. In nucleotides, the CDR3 is TGTGCCAGCAGTTCCGCGGGACTAGCGGGAGGTGAAGATACGCAGTATTTT.

The chain carries TRBV5-5 and TRBJ2-1; D perhaps matches TRBD2 (7 bases). Germline CDR1 reads SGHKS; CDR2 reads YYEKEE (reference sequence). V was trimmed by 5 bases and J by 6 bases, leaving 24 bases between them. CDR3 length: 17 residues. The CDR3 sequence is CASSLLGGAGIINEQFF. The CDR3 DNA follows: TGTGCCAGCAGTTTGCTGGGGGGGGCAGGGATAATCAATGAGCAGTTCTTC.

The chain uses TRBV6-5 and TRBJ2-5; 12 bases map to TRBD2. This CDR3 contains 15 residues. V shed 10 bases, J shed 6 bases, and the junction held 12 bases outside the gene matches. Germline CDR1 is MNHEY and CDR2 is SVGAGI. CDR3 DNA: TGTGCCACCACTCCCCTAGCGGGAGGGGTGAAGACCCAGTACTTC. The encoded protein is CATTPLAGGVKTQYF.

This rearrangement joins TRBV18 to TRBJ1-2; 10 bases line up with TRBD1. With 6 bases clipped from V and 7 bases from J, the junction kept 11 bases outside the gene matches. The V gene's germline CDR1 is KGHSH and CDR2 LQKENI. The CDR3 consists of 15 residues. CDR3 loop: CASSTGQGNLVGYTF. Written as DNA, the CDR3 is TGTGCCAGCTCGACGGGACAGGGGAATTTAGTTGGCTACACCTTC.

This rearrangement joins TRBV3-1 (or the pseudogene TRBV3-2) to TRBJ1-1; 12 bases agree with TRBD1. Per germline, CDR1 LGHDT and CDR2 YNNKEL (reference sequence). The CDR3 totals 15 residues. V was pared by 5 bases and J by 3 bases, with 4 bases of the junction left unmatched. The DNA of the CDR3 is TGTGCCAGCAGCGGGGGACAGGGGGCCTACACTGAAGCTTTCTTT. It translates to CASSGGQGAYTEAFF.

The V gene is TRBV27, the J gene TRBJ2-5; TRBD2 is a possible D gene (7 bases). The V gene's germline CDR1 is MNHEY and CDR2 SMNVEV (reference sequence). The CDR3 runs to 15 residues. Deletions cut 2 bases from V and 4 bases from J, with 14 bases between. CDR3 sequence reads: CASSLKGGRGETQYF. Here the CDR3 DNA reads TGTGCCAGCAGTTTAAAGGGGGGGCGCGGAGAGACCCAGTACTTC.

This clone has only a few counts. The rearrangement uses TRBV6-1 and TRBJ2-7, with a weak D call TRBD2 (6 bases). Trimming took 2 bases from V and 4 from J, leaving 9 bases between them. Germline assignment: CDR1 MNHNS and CDR2 SASEGT. CDR3 size: 13 residues. The CDR3 sequence is CASSENAGYEQYF. CDR3 bases: TGTGCCAGCAGTGAAAACGCGGGGTACGAGCAGTACTTC.

The chain links TRBV6-5 to TRBJ1-4, with 9 bases aligning to TRBD1. V lost 9 bases to trimming and J lost 3 bases; unmatched junction nucleotides: 2. This CDR3 spans 13 amino acids. Germline lookup yields CDR1 MNHEY and CDR2 SVGAGI. As DNA, the CDR3 is TGTGCCAGTCGGGACAGGGCTAATGAAAAACTGTTTTTT. Residues: CASRDRANEKLFF.

The V gene is TRBV7-8, the J gene TRBJ2-1, with a tentative D call TRBD2 (7 bases). V gave up 5 bases and J gave up 8 bases, with 19 bases separating them. The CDR3 runs 15 residues. CDR1 and CDR2 (germline): SGHVS, FQNEAQ. DNA of the CDR3: TGTGCCAGCAGCCGGCCGGGGGGCCAGAAGGATGAGCAGTTCTTC. Translating it yields CASSRPGGQKDEQFF. The whole variable domain, filled in from reference TRBV7-8 and TRBJ2-1, reads GAGVSQSPRYKVAKRGQDVALRCDPISGHVSLFWYQQALGQGPEFLTYFQNEAQLDKSGLPSDRFFAERPEGSVSTLKIQRTQQEDSAVYLCASSRPGGQKDEQFFGPGTRLTVL.